This TCR beta chain is from a study of response to subunit inactivated influenza vaccine. Whole-study results and caveats: Few new T cells, the authors suggested, are recruited by each seasonal influenza vaccination.

TCRdb re-analysed the RT-PCR reads in MiXCR, keeping a single row per CDR3 protein. Here the sample spans 250,000 to 350,000 distinct CDR3 sequences, 20% to 25% being singletons. The CDR3 length is 15 residues. V lost 1 base and J 5 bases, leaving 12 bases between the germline ends. Germline V gives CDR1 SGHDN, CDR2 FVKESK. This clonotype has more than one count but fewer than ten. Its antigen is currently unknown. This receptor was taken from a man between 50 and 75 years old who received an inactivated influenza vaccine. This rearrangement joins TRBV14 to TRBJ2-1, with unresolved D. The sample here was PBMCs from blood, taken less than 22 months after vaccination. CDR3 DNA sequence: TGTGCCAGCAGCCAAGTACTAACCCGAAACAATGAGCAGTTCTTC. Translation gives CASSQVLTRNNEQFF.